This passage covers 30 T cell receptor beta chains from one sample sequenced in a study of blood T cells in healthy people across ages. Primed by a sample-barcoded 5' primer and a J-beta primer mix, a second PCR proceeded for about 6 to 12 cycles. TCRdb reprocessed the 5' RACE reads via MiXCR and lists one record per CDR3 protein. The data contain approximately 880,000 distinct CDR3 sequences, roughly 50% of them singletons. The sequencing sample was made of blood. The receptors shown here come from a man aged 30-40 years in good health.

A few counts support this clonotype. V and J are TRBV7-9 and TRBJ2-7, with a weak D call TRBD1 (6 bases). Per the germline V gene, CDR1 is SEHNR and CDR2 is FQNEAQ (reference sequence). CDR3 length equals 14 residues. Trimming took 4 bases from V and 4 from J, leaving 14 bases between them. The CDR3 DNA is TGTGCCAGCAGCTCTATGGGGGCAGGTTACGAGCAGTACTTC. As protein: CASSSMGAGYEQYF.

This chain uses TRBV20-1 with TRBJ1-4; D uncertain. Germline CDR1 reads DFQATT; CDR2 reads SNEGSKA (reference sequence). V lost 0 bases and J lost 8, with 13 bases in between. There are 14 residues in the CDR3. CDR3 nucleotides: TGCAGTGCTAGAGACCGGAGTTTTACGGAAAAACTGTTTTTT. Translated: CSARDRSFTEKLFF.

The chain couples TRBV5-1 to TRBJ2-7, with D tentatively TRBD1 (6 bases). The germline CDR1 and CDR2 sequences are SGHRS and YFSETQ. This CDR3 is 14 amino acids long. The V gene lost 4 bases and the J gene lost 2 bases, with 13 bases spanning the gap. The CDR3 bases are TGCGCCAGCAGCCTTAAACAGGGTACCTACGAGCAGTACTTC. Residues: CASSLKQGTYEQYF. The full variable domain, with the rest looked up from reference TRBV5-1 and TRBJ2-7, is KAGVTQTPRYLIKTRGQQVTLSCSPISGHRSVSWYQQTPGQGLQFLFEYFSETQRNKGNFPGRFSGRQFSNSRSEMNVSTLELGDSALYLCASSLKQGTYEQYFGPGTRLTVT.

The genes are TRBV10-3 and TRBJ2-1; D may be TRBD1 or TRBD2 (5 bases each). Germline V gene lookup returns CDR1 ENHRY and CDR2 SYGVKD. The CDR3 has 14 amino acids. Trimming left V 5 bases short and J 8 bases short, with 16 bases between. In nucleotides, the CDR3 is TGTGCCATCAGTCCCGGGACGGAAGGGGATGAGCAGTTCTTC. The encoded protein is CAISPGTEGDEQFF.

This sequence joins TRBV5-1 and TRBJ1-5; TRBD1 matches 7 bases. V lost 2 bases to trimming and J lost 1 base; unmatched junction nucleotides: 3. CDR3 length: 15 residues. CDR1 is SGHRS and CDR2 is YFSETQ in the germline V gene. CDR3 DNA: TGCGCCAGCAGCTTTGCGACAGGGAGCAATCAGCCCCAGCATTTT. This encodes CASSFATGSNQPQHF.

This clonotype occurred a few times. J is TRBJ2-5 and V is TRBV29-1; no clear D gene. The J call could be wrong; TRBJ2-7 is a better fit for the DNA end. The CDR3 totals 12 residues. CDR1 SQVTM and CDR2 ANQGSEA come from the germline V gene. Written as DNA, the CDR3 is TGCAGCGCCGAGACGGTGGGGTACGAGCAGTACTTC. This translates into CSAETVGYEQYF.

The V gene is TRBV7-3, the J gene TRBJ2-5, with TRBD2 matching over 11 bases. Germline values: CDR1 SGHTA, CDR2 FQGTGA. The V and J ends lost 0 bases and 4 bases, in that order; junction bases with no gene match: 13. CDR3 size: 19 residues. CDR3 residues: CASSLTSGGAGIQIETQYF. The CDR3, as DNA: TGTGCCAGCAGCTTAACTAGCGGGGGGGCCGGGATCCAGATAGAGACCCAGTACTTC. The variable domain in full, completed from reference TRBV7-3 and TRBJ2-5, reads GAGVSQTPSNKVTEKGKYVELRCDPISGHTALYWYRQSLGQGPEFLIYFQGTGAADDSGLPNDRFFAVRPEGSVSTLKIQRTERGDSAVYLCASSLTSGGAGIQIETQYFGPGTRLLVL.

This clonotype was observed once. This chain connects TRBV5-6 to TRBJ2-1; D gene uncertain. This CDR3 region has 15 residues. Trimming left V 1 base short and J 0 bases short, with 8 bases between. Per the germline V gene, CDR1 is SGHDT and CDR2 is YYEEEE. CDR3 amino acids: CASSLWWNSYNEQFF. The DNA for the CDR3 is TGTGCCAGCAGCTTGTGGTGGAACTCCTACAATGAGCAGTTCTTC. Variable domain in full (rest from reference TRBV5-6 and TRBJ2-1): DAGVTQSPTHLIKTRGQQVTLRCSPKSGHDTVSWYQQALGQGPQFIFQYYEEEERQRGNFPDRFSGHQFPNYSSELNVNALLLGDSALYLCASSLWWNSYNEQFFGPGTRLTVL.

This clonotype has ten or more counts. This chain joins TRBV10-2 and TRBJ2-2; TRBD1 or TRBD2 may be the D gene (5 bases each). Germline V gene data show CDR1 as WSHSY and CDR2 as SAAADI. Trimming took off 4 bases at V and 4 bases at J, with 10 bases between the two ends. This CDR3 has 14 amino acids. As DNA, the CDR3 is TGCGCCAGCAGTGTGAGGGACGTCACCGGGGAGCTGTTTTTT. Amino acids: CASSVRDVTGELFF.

This CDR3 is CASSLEADQPQHF. The CDR3 bases are TGTGCCAGCAGCTTAGAGGCTGATCAGCCCCAGCATTTT. The chain joins TRBV7-2 to TRBJ1-5; D is unresolved. The CDR3 consists of 13 residues. V was cut by 1 base and J by 5 bases, with 6 bases left in between. Germline assignment: CDR1 SGHTA and CDR2 FQGNSA.

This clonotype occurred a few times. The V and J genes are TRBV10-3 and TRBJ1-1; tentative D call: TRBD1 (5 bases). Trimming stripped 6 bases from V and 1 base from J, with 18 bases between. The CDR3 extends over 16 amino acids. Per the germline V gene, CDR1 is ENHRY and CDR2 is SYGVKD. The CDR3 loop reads CAIRRHQGPGNTEAFF. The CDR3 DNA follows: TGTGCCATCAGACGACACCAGGGACCTGGGAACACTGAAGCTTTCTTT.

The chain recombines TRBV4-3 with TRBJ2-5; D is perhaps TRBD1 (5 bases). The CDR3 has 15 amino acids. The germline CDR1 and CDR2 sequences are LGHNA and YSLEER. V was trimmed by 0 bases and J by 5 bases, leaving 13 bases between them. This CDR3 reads CASSQDGRAGETQYF. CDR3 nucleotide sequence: TGCGCCAGCAGCCAAGATGGCAGGGCCGGGGAGACCCAGTACTTC.

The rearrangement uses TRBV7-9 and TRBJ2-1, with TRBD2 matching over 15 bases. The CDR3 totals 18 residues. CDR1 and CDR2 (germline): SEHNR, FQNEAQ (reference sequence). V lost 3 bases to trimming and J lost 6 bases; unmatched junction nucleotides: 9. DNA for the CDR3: TGTGCCAGCAGCTTGGCCCCGGGACTAGCGGGGGGTGGCAATGAGCAGTTCTTC. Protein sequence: CASSLAPGLAGGGNEQFF.

The CDR3 protein is CSAAGQGLSEKLFF. In DNA, the CDR3 is TGCAGTGCTGCTGGACAGGGTTTAAGTGAAAAACTGTTTTTT. The rearrangement uses TRBV20-1 and TRBJ1-4, with 8 bases lining up with TRBD1. Germline trimming cut 5 bases from V and 7 bases from J; bases unmatched to any gene: 9. The length of the CDR3 is 14 residues. The germline V gene encodes CDR1 DFQATT and CDR2 SNEGSKA (reference sequence).

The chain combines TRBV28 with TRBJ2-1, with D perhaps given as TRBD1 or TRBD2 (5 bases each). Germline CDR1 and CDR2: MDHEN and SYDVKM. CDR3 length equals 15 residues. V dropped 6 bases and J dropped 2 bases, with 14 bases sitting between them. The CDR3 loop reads CASSEDRGAYNEQFF. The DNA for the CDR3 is TGTGCCAGCAGCGAGGACCGAGGGGCCTACAATGAGCAGTTCTTC.

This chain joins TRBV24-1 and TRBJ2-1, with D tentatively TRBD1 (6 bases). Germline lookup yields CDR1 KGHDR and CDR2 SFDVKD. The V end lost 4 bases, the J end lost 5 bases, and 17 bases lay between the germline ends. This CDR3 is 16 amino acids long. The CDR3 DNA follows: TGTGCCACCAGTGAACCACAGGGTTCCATTGACAATGAGCAGTTCTTC. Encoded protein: CATSEPQGSIDNEQFF.

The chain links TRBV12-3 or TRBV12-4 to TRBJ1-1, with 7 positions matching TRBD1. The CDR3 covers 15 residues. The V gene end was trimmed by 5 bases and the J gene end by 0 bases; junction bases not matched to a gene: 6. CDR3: CASSKQGQVNTEAFF. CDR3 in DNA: TGTGCCAGCAGTAAACAGGGGCAGGTGAACACTGAAGCTTTCTTT.

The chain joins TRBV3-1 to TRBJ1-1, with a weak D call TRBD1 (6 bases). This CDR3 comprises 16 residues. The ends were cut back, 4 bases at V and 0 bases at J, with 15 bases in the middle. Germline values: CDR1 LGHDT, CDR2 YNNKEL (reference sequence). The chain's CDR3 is CASSPVWGQMNTEAFF. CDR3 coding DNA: TGTGCCAGCAGCCCCGTATGGGGGCAGATGAACACTGAAGCTTTCTTT.

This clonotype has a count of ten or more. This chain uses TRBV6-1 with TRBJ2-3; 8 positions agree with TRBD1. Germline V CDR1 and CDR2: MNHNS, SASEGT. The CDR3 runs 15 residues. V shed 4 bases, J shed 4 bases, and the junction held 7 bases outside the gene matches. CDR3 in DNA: TGTGCCAGCAGTGCTCGGACAGGGAGTGCAGATACGCAGTATTTT. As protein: CASSARTGSADTQYF.

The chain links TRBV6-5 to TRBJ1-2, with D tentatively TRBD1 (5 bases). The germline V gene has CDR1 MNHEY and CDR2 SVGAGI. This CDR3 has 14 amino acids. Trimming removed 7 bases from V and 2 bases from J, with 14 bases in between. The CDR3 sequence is CASNPSGGNYGYTF. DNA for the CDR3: TGTGCCAGCAATCCCTCGGGGGGGAACTATGGCTACACCTTC.

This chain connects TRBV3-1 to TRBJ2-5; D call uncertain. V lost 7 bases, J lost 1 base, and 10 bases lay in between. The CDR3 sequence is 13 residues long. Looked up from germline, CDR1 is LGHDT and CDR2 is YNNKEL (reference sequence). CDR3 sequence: CASTPLSQETQYF. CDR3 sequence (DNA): TGTGCCAGCACCCCATTGTCCCAAGAGACCCAGTACTTC.

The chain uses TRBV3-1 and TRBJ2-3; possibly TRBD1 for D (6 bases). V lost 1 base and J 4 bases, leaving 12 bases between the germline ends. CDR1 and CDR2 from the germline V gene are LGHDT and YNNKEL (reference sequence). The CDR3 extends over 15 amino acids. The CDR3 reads CASSQGPQGADTQYF. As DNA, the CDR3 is TGTGCCAGCAGCCAAGGTCCACAGGGAGCAGATACGCAGTATTTT.

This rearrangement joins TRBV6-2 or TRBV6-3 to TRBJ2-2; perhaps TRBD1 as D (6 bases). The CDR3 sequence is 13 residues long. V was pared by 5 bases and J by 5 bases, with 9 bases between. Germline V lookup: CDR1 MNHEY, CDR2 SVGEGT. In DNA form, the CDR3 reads TGTGCCAGCAGTGTCGGACAGACCGGGGAGCTGTTTTTT. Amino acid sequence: CASSVGQTGELFF.

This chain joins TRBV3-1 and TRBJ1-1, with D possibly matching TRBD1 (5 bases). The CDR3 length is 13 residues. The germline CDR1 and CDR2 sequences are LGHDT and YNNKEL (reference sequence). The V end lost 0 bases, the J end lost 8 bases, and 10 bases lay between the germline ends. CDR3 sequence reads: CASSQDRASEAFF. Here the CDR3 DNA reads TGTGCCAGCAGCCAAGACAGGGCATCCGAAGCTTTCTTT.

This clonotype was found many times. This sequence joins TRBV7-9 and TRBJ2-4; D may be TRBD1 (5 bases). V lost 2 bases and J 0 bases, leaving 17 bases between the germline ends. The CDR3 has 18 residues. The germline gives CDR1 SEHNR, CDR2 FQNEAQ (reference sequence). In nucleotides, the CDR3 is TGTGCCAGCAGCTTAACCGAAAGGGGCAGGCTAGCCAAAAACATTCAGTACTTC. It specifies CASSLTERGRLAKNIQYF.

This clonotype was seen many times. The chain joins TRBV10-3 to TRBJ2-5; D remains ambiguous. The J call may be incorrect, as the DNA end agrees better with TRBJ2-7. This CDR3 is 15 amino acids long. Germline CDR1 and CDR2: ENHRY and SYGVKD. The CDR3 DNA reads TGTGCCATCAGTGAGTCGCCGATAAAGGAAGACGAGCAGTACTTC. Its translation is CAISESPIKEDEQYF.

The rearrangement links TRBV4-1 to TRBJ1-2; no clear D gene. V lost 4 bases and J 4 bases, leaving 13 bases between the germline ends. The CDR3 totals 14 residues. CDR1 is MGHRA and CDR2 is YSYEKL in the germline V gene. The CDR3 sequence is CASSPPQVSYGYTF. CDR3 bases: TGCGCCAGCAGCCCTCCGCAGGTGAGCTATGGCTACACCTTC.

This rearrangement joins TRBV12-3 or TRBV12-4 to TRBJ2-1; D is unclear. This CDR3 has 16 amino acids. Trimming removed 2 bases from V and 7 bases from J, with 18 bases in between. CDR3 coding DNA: TGTGCCAGCAGTTTACCTCCGGGTGCCCACGCAAATGAGCAGTTCTTC. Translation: CASSLPPGAHANEQFF.

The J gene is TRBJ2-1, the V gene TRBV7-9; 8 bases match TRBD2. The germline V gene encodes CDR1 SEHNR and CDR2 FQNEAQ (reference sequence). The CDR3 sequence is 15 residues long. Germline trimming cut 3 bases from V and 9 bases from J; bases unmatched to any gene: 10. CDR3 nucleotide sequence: TGTGCCAGCAGCTTGGTAGGGCGGGGGGATGGTGAGCAGTTCTTC. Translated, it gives CASSLVGRGDGEQFF.

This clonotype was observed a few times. CDR3 DNA sequence: TGTGCCAGCAGCCAGACGTCGGGGGGCGGCAATCAGCCCCAGCATTTT. Translating gives CASSQTSGGGNQPQHF. This chain links TRBV6-2 or TRBV6-3 with TRBJ1-5; tentative D call: TRBD1 (6 bases). The length of the CDR3 is 16 residues. CDR1 is MNHEY and CDR2 is SVGEGT in the germline V gene. Trimming removed 6 bases from V and 2 bases from J, with 17 bases in between.